This record looks at one T cell receptor (beta chain) sequence and its context. CDR1 ENHRY and CDR2 SYGVKD come from the germline V gene. This CDR3 comprises 13 residues. Trimming removed 7 bases from V and 6 bases from J; junction bases left unmatched: 7. This sample stems from a study of blood T cell repertoires in COVID-19. Overall study: T cells, B-cell-depleted T cells, or PBMCs provided the cDNA or gDNA that served as material.

Measured with immunoSEQ multiplex PCR; TCRdb has only the in-frame clones, and not every one. The sample holds roughly 120,000 clones, approximately 86% seen once. The sequence derives from a woman aged 45-65 years with active or convalescent COVID-19. The sample consisted of peripheral blood. The rearrangement links TRBV10-3 to TRBJ2-7, with 9 bases lining up with TRBD1. CDR3 nucleotides: TGTGCCATCAAAACCTTGACAGGGGGCGAGCAGTACTTC. Translated, it gives CAIKTLTGGEQYF.